This T cell receptor (beta chain) comes out of a study of T cell repertoires in cytomegalovirus infection. This clonotype was seen only a few times. TCRdb independently ran MiXCR on the reads; one entry per CDR3 protein. This table holds 680,000 or so distinct CDR3 sequences, about a third found once. The germline CDR1 and CDR2 sequences are SGHVS and FQNEAQ. The CDR3 loop spans 13 amino acids. V dropped 1 base and J dropped 11 bases, with 14 bases sitting between them. V gene TRBV7-8 combines with J gene TRBJ1-1, with D perhaps matching TRBD1 (5 bases). This receptor was obtained from a human donor in good health (CMV status not recorded). Some clones in this sample may be carry-over from other donors' samples. The sequenced sample consisted of PBMCs. CDR3 protein: CASSLGGTGLAFF. CDR3 coding DNA: TGTGCCAGCAGCTTAGGTGGCACAGGCCTTGCTTTCTTT.